Listed below are T cell receptor beta chains from one sample, sequenced in a study of T cell clones after liver transplantation. Sequencing was performed with immunoSEQ multiplex PCR; in TCRdb, only in-frame clones are kept and a portion is missing. The table has tens of thousands of clones, about four fifths seen once. The sample consisted of CD4+ T cells from blood, taken 12 months after liver transplant. The receptors were gathered from a human patient who received a liver transplant. Some T cells may be the graft donor's. CDR3s include the opening cysteine and the closing phenylalanine or tryptophan. Each record gives: CDR3 DNA, CDR3 protein, clone size, V gene, J gene, CDR3 length, D gene. A D gene is named only where the DNA matches it firmly. The size entry is marked missing in some rows and otherwise reads once, few, many or a size class.

CDR3 DNA: TGCGCCAGCAGCTTGGTAGACAGGAACACTGAAGCTTTCTTT
CDR3 protein: CASSLVDRNTEAFF
clone size: -
V gene: TRBV5-1
J gene: TRBJ1-1
CDR3 length: 14
D gene: -

CDR3 DNA: TGTGCCAGCAGTCAAAATCAGCGGGTTAGCACAGATACGCAGTATTTT
CDR3 protein: CASSQNQRVSTDTQYF
clone size: -
V gene: TRBV28
J gene: TRBJ2-3
CDR3 length: 16
D gene: -

CDR3 DNA: TGTGCCAGCAGCTTTGGGGGATACACCGGGGAGCTGTTTTTT
CDR3 protein: CASSFGGYTGELFF
clone size: -
V gene: TRBV11-2
J gene: TRBJ2-2
CDR3 length: 14
D gene: -

CDR3 DNA: TGTGCCAGCAGTTTCGGACTTGAAGCTTTCTTT
CDR3 protein: CASSFGLEAFF
clone size: -
V gene: TRBV6-5
J gene: TRBJ1-1
CDR3 length: 11
D gene: -

CDR3 DNA: TGTGCCAGCAGCCCCACAGGGTTGAACTATGGCTACACCTTC
CDR3 protein: CASSPTGLNYGYTF
clone size: once
V gene: TRBV28
J gene: TRBJ1-2
CDR3 length: 14
D gene: -

CDR3 DNA: TGTGCCAGCAGAGAGAGACAGGGGCCCGCCTATGGCTACACCTTC
CDR3 protein: CASRERQGPAYGYTF
clone size: -
V gene: TRBV6-4
J gene: TRBJ1-2
CDR3 length: 15
D gene: TRBD1

CDR3 DNA: TGTGCCAGCAGCCTCGGGGGGGCCAACGCCGTGGCCCAGTACTTC
CDR3 protein: CASSLGGANAVAQYF
clone size: -
V gene: TRBV5-4
J gene: TRBJ2-5
CDR3 length: 15
D gene: TRBD2

CDR3 DNA: TGTGCCAGCAGTGAGGGGAGACCGTACAATGAGCAGTTCTTC
CDR3 protein: CASSEGRPYNEQFF
clone size: -
V gene: TRBV6-1
J gene: TRBJ2-1
CDR3 length: 14
D gene: -

CDR3 DNA: TGTGCCAGTAGTCCAAGGGCTGCTAGCGGGAGGGCCCGGGGAGATACGCAGTATTTT
CDR3 protein: CASSPRAASGRARGDTQYF
clone size: -
V gene: TRBV19
J gene: TRBJ2-3
CDR3 length: 19
D gene: TRBD2

CDR3 DNA: TGCGCCAGCAGTGAGTTGGGACTAGCGGGAGGAGGGCAGTTCTTC
CDR3 protein: CASSELGLAGGGQFF
clone size: -
V gene: TRBV10-1
J gene: TRBJ2-1
CDR3 length: 15
D gene: TRBD2

CDR3 DNA: TGCGCCAGCAGCATACTTCCGGGACTAGCGGGTGAGCAGTACTTC
CDR3 protein: CASSILPGLAGEQYF
clone size: -
V gene: TRBV5-1
J gene: TRBJ2-5
CDR3 length: 15
D gene: TRBD2

CDR3 DNA: TGTGCCAGCAGTTTGAGCGCTAGCTCCTACAATGAGCAGTTCTTC
CDR3 protein: CASSLSASSYNEQFF
clone size: -
V gene: TRBV6-6
J gene: TRBJ2-1
CDR3 length: 15
D gene: -

CDR3 DNA: TGTGCCAGCAGTTTGAATCAAGGTCCGACCCAGTACTTC
CDR3 protein: CASSLNQGPTQYF
clone size: -
V gene: TRBV28
J gene: TRBJ2-5
CDR3 length: 13
D gene: -

CDR3 DNA: TGTGCCATCAGCGCGGGACGGACCTCCTACGAGCAGTACTTC
CDR3 protein: CAISAGRTSYEQYF
clone size: -
V gene: TRBV10-3
J gene: TRBJ2-7
CDR3 length: 14
D gene: -

CDR3 DNA: TGTGCCAGCAGCCACACTGACAGGGGGCTATTTGGCTACACCTTC
CDR3 protein: CASSHTDRGLFGYTF
clone size: -
V gene: TRBV28
J gene: TRBJ1-2
CDR3 length: 15
D gene: TRBD1

CDR3 DNA: TGCAGCGTTGAAGGTTTACGGGATTACGGCACAGATACGCAGTATTTT
CDR3 protein: CSVEGLRDYGTDTQYF
clone size: few
V gene: TRBV29-1
J gene: TRBJ2-3
CDR3 length: 16
D gene: -

CDR3 DNA: TGCAGCGTAGTCCAGAGGGTAGATACGCAGTATTTT
CDR3 protein: CSVVQRVDTQYF
clone size: -
V gene: TRBV29-1
J gene: TRBJ2-3
CDR3 length: 12
D gene: -

CDR3 DNA: TGCGCCAGCAGTGAGTCCCTCGGATTAGGGGGCTACACCTTC
CDR3 protein: CASSESLGLGGYTF
clone size: -
V gene: TRBV10-2
J gene: TRBJ1-2
CDR3 length: 14
D gene: -

CDR3 DNA: TGTGCCAGCAGCCCGGCGGGGGACAGGGTGTCCGAGCAGTACTTC
CDR3 protein: CASSPAGDRVSEQYF
clone size: -
V gene: TRBV5-6
J gene: TRBJ2-7
CDR3 length: 15
D gene: TRBD1

CDR3 DNA: TGTGCCAGCTCAGCGCCGGGACTGAGATTAAACACCATATATTTT
CDR3 protein: CASSAPGLRLNTIYF
clone size: -
V gene: TRBV18
J gene: TRBJ1-3
CDR3 length: 15
D gene: -

CDR3 DNA: TGCGCCAGCAGCCTTAGGACTAGCGGGACACCTGGCAATGAGCAGTTCTTC
CDR3 protein: CASSLRTSGTPGNEQFF
clone size: -
V gene: TRBV5-1
J gene: TRBJ2-1
CDR3 length: 17
D gene: TRBD2

CDR3 DNA: TGTGCCAGCAGCTTGTTCTGGACAGGGACCAGATGGCCCTACTTC
CDR3 protein: CASSLFWTGTRWPYF
clone size: -
V gene: TRBV5-6
J gene: TRBJ2-7
CDR3 length: 15
D gene: TRBD1

CDR3 DNA: TGTGCCAGCCGAGAGATAAAACTAAATGGGATCTATGGCTACACCTTC
CDR3 protein: CASREIKLNGIYGYTF
clone size: -
V gene: TRBV7-8
J gene: TRBJ1-2
CDR3 length: 16
D gene: -

CDR3 DNA: TGCGCCAGCAGTCCACGACTAGCGGGAAAAAACGAGCAGTACTTC
CDR3 protein: CASSPRLAGKNEQYF
clone size: -
V gene: TRBV10-1
J gene: TRBJ2-7
CDR3 length: 15
D gene: TRBD2

CDR3 DNA: TGTGCCAGCAGTTACCGACTAGCGACAGGGGGAACCTACGAGCAGTACTTC
CDR3 protein: CASSYRLATGGTYEQYF
clone size: -
V gene: TRBV28
J gene: TRBJ2-7
CDR3 length: 17
D gene: -

CDR3 DNA: TGTGCCAGCAGTACCGGGACAGGGGGCGGGACCCAGTACTTC
CDR3 protein: CASSTGTGGGTQYF
clone size: once
V gene: TRBV6-5
J gene: TRBJ2-5
CDR3 length: 14
D gene: TRBD1

CDR3 DNA: TGTGCCAGCAGTAAGGGGGGCAGCGACTACTACGAGCAGTACTTC
CDR3 protein: CASSKGGSDYYEQYF
clone size: -
V gene: TRBV28
J gene: TRBJ2-7
CDR3 length: 15
D gene: -

CDR3 DNA: TGCGCCAGCAGACTGACGCGGAATACTGAAGCTTTCTTT
CDR3 protein: CASRLTRNTEAFF
clone size: -
V gene: TRBV10-1
J gene: TRBJ1-1
CDR3 length: 13
D gene: -

CDR3 DNA: TGTGCCAGCAGTCCCCTCGTTGGGACTAGCGGGAGATACACAGATACGCAGTATTTT
CDR3 protein: CASSPLVGTSGRYTDTQYF
clone size: -
V gene: TRBV28
J gene: TRBJ2-3
CDR3 length: 19
D gene: TRBD2

CDR3 DNA: TGCGCCAGCGTCTCCGAGCAGGGGAACGAGCAGTACTTC
CDR3 protein: CASVSEQGNEQYF
clone size: -
V gene: TRBV5-1
J gene: TRBJ2-7
CDR3 length: 13
D gene: -

CDR3 DNA: TGCGCCAGCAGCTCTGGGACATTTTTTGAAGCTTTCTTT
CDR3 protein: CASSSGTFFEAFF
clone size: once
V gene: TRBV5-1
J gene: TRBJ1-1
CDR3 length: 13
D gene: -

CDR3 DNA: TGTGCCAGCAGCTTTGGGACACGCCTCAATCAGCCCCAGCATTTT
CDR3 protein: CASSFGTRLNQPQHF
clone size: -
V gene: TRBV7-2
J gene: TRBJ1-5
CDR3 length: 15
D gene: -

CDR3 DNA: TGTGCCAGCAGCGGTAGGGACAGGGGTTCCCTCAGCTCTGGGGCCAACGTCCTGACTTTC
CDR3 protein: CASSGRDRGSLSSGANVLTF
clone size: -
V gene: TRBV14
J gene: TRBJ2-6
CDR3 length: 20
D gene: TRBD1

CDR3 DNA: TGTGCCAGCAGCTATACCCCAGGCACTGAAGCTTTCTTT
CDR3 protein: CASSYTPGTEAFF
clone size: few
V gene: TRBV7-9
J gene: TRBJ1-1
CDR3 length: 13
D gene: -

CDR3 DNA: TGTGCCAGCAGTTCCCATAGCGGGAATGGAGATACGCAGTATTTT
CDR3 protein: CASSSHSGNGDTQYF
clone size: -
V gene: TRBV28
J gene: TRBJ2-3
CDR3 length: 15
D gene: TRBD2

CDR3 DNA: TGTGCCAGCAGTCTCGTGGAGGCGACAGATACGCAGTATTTT
CDR3 protein: CASSLVEATDTQYF
clone size: -
V gene: TRBV28
J gene: TRBJ2-3
CDR3 length: 14
D gene: -

CDR3 DNA: TGTGCCAGCAGCGTGGGTACAGCTCCTAATGAAAAACTGTTTTTT
CDR3 protein: CASSVGTAPNEKLFF
clone size: -
V gene: TRBV9
J gene: TRBJ1-4
CDR3 length: 15
D gene: -

CDR3 DNA: TGTGCCAGCAGCAAACCCCGACAGGGGGCGGCTTTCTTT
CDR3 protein: CASSKPRQGAAFF
clone size: medium-sized
V gene: TRBV6-6
J gene: TRBJ1-1
CDR3 length: 13
D gene: TRBD1

CDR3 DNA: TGTGCCTGGGCAGGGACAGGGTATAGGAACACCGGGGAGCTGTTTTTT
CDR3 protein: CAWAGTGYRNTGELFF
clone size: -
V gene: TRBV30
J gene: TRBJ2-2
CDR3 length: 16
D gene: TRBD1

CDR3 DNA: TGTGCCAGCAGTTTCGGGGTGATCTATGGCTACACCTTC
CDR3 protein: CASSFGVIYGYTF
clone size: -
V gene: TRBV28
J gene: TRBJ1-2
CDR3 length: 13
D gene: -

CDR3 DNA: TGTGCCAGCAGCGTCGGGGACACTCAGCAGTTCTTC
CDR3 protein: CASSVGDTQQFF
clone size: -
V gene: TRBV7-8
J gene: TRBJ2-1
CDR3 length: 12
D gene: -